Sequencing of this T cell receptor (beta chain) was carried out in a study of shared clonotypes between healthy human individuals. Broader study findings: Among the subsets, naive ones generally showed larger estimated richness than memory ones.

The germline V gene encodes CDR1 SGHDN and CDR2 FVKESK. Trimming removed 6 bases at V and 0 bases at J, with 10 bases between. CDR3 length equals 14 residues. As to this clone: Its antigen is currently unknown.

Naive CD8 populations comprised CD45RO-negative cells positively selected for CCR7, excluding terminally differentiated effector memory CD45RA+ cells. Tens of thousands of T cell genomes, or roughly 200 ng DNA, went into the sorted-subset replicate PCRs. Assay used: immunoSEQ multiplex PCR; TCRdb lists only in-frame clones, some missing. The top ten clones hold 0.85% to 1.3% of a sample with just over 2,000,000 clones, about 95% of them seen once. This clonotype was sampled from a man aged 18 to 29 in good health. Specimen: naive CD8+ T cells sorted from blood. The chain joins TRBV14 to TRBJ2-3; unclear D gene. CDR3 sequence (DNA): TGTGCCAGCAGTACTTACCAAAGCACAGATACGCAGTATTTT. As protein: CASSTYQSTDTQYF. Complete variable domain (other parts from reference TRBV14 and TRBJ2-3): EAGVTQFPSHSVIEKGQTVTLRCDPISGHDNLYWYRRVMGKEIKFLLHFVKESKQDESGMPNNRFLAERTGGTYSTLKVQPAELEDSGVYFCASSTYQSTDTQYFGPGTRLTVL.